One sample yielded the 10 T cell receptor beta chains listed below, sequenced in a study of CD8 T cells in ankylosing spondylitis. A single record per CDR3 protein comes from TCRdb applying MiXCR to the 5' RACE reads. This repertoire shows nearly 250,000 distinct CDR3 sequences, 32% found once; its top ten account for about 4.2%. The sequenced sample consisted of blood, either unsorted or a sorted T cell fraction (not recorded which). The receptors stem from a male donor with ankylosing spondylitis or in good health (not recorded which).

Only a few counts were recorded for this clonotype. The chain employs TRBV5-1 and TRBJ2-3; unclear D gene. Germline values: CDR1 SGHRS, CDR2 YFSETQ. This CDR3 has 15 amino acids. Deletions cut 2 bases from V and 2 bases from J, with 12 bases between. The CDR3 DNA reads as TGCGCCAGCAGCTTACACCGGCCCTCCACAGATACGCAGTATTTT. Amino acids: CASSLHRPSTDTQYF. Using reference TRBV5-1 and TRBJ2-3 for the parts outside the CDR3, the full variable domain is KAGVTQTPRYLIKTRGQQVTLSCSPISGHRSVSWYQQTPGQGLQFLFEYFSETQRNKGNFPGRFSGRQFSNSRSEMNVSTLELGDSALYLCASSLHRPSTDTQYFGPGTRLTVL.

This clonotype has only a few counts. The rearrangement links TRBV20-1 to TRBJ2-7; possibly TRBD2 for D (5 bases). The V end lost 4 bases, the J end lost 1 base, and 11 bases lay between the germline ends. CDR1 and CDR2 from the germline V gene are DFQATT and SNEGSKA (reference sequence). This CDR3 is 13 amino acids long. CDR3 bases: TGCAGTGCTACCCGGACTGGGTCCTACGAGCAGTACTTC. Its protein is CSATRTGSYEQYF.

The chain joins TRBV6-1 to TRBJ2-7, with D maybe TRBD2 (6 bases). In germline, CDR1 is MNHNS, CDR2 SASEGT. The CDR3 covers 15 residues. Trimming removed 6 bases from V and 2 bases from J, with 17 bases in between. Here the CDR3 reads CASSALGRGTYEQYF. For the CDR3, the DNA is TGTGCCAGCAGCGCCCTCGGGCGGGGCACCTACGAGCAGTACTTC.

J is TRBJ2-1 and V is TRBV28; TRBD2 is a possible D gene (5 bases). CDR1 and CDR2 (germline): MDHEN, SYDVKM. There are 11 residues in the CDR3. With 6 bases removed from V and 8 bases from J, the gap between germline ends came to 8 bases. CDR3 in amino acids: CASSRGYEQFF. The CDR3 coding sequence is TGTGCCAGCAGCCGGGGTTATGAGCAGTTCTTC.

The chain employs TRBV4-2 and TRBJ1-1; TRBD1 matches 8 bases. From germline, CDR1 is LGHNA and CDR2 YNFKEQ. The V gene end was trimmed by 6 bases and the J gene end by 1 base; junction bases not matched to a gene: 4. This CDR3 has 14 amino acids. The CDR3 spells CASSPQGENTEAFF. The CDR3 coding sequence is TGTGCCAGCAGTCCACAGGGGGAGAACACTGAAGCTTTCTTT.

The chain recombines TRBV10-2 with TRBJ2-7, with D perhaps TRBD1 (5 bases). The germline gives CDR1 WSHSY, CDR2 SAAADI. Trimming took off 2 bases at V and 3 bases at J, with 8 bases between the two ends. The CDR3 totals 13 residues. In DNA, the CDR3 is TGCGCCAGCAGTGAGGGGGCCTTCTACGAGCAGTACTTC. Encoded protein: CASSEGAFYEQYF.

This clonotype came up a few times. This chain joins TRBV12-3 or TRBV12-4 and TRBJ2-6, with 7 bases matching TRBD1. Trimming took 5 bases from V and 2 from J; bases not matched to a gene: 6. This CDR3 has 16 residues. The CDR3 here is CASSPGGAAGANVLTF. CDR3 nucleotides: TGTGCCAGCAGTCCAGGGGGAGCGGCTGGGGCCAACGTCCTGACTTTC.

This clonotype was observed at least ten times. V and J are TRBV20-1 and TRBJ2-1; D unresolved. In germline, CDR1 is DFQATT, CDR2 SNEGSKA (reference sequence). This CDR3 spans 15 amino acids. Trimming removed 2 bases from V and 5 bases from J, with 16 bases in between. CDR3 loop: CSARLARSPNNEQFF. CDR3 DNA: TGCAGTGCTAGACTCGCCCGGTCCCCCAACAATGAGCAGTTCTTC.

V and J are TRBV7-9 and TRBJ2-1; 8 bases fit TRBD2. Germline V CDR1 and CDR2: SEHNR, FQNEAQ (reference sequence). Trimming at V came to 6 bases and at J to 7 bases, leaving 8 bases not matched to a gene. This CDR3 is built from 14 residues. The CDR3 sequence: CASSPGGAWNEQFF. The CDR3 DNA reads as TGTGCCAGCAGTCCGGGGGGGGCCTGGAATGAGCAGTTCTTC.

This chain links TRBV29-1 with TRBJ2-2, with 11 bases identical to TRBD1. CDR1 SQVTM and CDR2 ANQGSEA come from the germline V gene. This CDR3 region has 14 residues. V was pared by 5 bases and J by 6 bases, with 5 bases of the junction left unmatched. DNA for the CDR3: TGCAGCGTTCTCGGGGGACAGGGGGCCGGGGAGCTGTTTTTT. Protein sequence: CSVLGGQGAGELFF.